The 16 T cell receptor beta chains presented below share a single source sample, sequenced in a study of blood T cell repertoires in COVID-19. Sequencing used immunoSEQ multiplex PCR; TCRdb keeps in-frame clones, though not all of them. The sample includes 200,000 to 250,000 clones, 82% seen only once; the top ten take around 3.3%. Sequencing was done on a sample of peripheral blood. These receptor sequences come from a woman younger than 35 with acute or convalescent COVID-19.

The CDR3 here is CASSLVTSPGTYEQYF. The CDR3 region has the DNA TGCGCCAGCAGCTTGGTGACATCCCCGGGGACCTACGAGCAGTACTTC. The V gene is TRBV5-1, the J gene TRBJ2-7; maybe TRBD2 (5 bases). There are 16 residues in the CDR3. Trimming took 0 bases from V and 2 from J, leaving 15 bases between them. Germline CDR1 is SGHRS and CDR2 is YFSETQ.

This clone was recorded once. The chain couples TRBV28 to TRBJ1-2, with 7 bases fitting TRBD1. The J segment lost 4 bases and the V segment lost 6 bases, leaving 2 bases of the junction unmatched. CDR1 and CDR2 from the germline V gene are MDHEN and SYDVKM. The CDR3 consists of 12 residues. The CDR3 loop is CASRGQLYGYTF. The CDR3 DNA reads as TGTGCCAGCAGGGGACAGCTCTATGGCTACACCTTC.

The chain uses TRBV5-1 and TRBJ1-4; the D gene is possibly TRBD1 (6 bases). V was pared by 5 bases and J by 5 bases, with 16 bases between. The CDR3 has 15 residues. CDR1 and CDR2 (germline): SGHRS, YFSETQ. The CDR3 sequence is CASREGTGTNEKLFF. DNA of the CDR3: TGCGCCAGCAGGGAAGGAACAGGGACGAATGAAAAACTGTTTTTT.

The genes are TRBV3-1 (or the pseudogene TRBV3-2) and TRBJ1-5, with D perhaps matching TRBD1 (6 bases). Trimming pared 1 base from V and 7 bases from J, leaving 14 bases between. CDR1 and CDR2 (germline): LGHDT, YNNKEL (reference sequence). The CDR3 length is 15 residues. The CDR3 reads CASSQGAGVGQPQHF. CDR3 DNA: TGTGCCAGCAGCCAAGGTGCAGGGGTGGGACAGCCCCAGCATTTT.

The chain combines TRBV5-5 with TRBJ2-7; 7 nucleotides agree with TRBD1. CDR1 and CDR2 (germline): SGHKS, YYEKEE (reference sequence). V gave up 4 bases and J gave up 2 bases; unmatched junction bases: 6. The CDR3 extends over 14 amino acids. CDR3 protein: CASSGRTGAYEQYF. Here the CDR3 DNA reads TGTGCCAGCAGCGGACGGACAGGAGCCTACGAGCAGTACTTC.

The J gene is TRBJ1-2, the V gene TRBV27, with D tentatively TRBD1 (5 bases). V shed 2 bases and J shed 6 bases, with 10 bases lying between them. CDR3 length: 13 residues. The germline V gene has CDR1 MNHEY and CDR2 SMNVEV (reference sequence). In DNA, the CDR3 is TGTGCCAGCAGTTTAGCAGGGTCGAATGGCTACACCTTC. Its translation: CASSLAGSNGYTF.

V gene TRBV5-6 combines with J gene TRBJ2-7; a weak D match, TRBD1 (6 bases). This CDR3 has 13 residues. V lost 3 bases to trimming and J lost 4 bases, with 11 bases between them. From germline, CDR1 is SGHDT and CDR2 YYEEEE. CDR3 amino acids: CASSSMTGYEQYF. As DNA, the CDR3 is TGTGCCAGCAGCTCGATGACAGGATACGAGCAGTACTTC.

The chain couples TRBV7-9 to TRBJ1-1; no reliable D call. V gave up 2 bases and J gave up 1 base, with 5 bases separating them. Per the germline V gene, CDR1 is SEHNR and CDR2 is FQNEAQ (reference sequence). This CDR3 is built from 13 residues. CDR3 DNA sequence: TGTGCCAGCAGCTTACCCGGGAACACTGAAGCTTTCTTT. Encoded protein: CASSLPGNTEAFF.

Here the CDR3 reads CASSLGSGSVEQYF. The CDR3, as DNA: TGTGCCAGCAGTTTAGGTAGCGGGAGTGTCGAGCAGTACTTC. The V call is TRBV6-5, the J call TRBJ2-7, with 9 bases that match TRBD2. V was clipped by 4 bases and J by 6 bases; unmatched bases: 7. Germline CDR1 is MNHEY and CDR2 is SVGAGI. The CDR3 covers 14 residues.

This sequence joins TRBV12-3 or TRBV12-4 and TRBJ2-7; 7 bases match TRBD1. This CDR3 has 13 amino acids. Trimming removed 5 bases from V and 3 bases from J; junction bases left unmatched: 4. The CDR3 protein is CASSPGTVYEQYF. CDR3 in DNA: TGTGCCAGCAGTCCGGGGACAGTCTACGAGCAGTACTTC.

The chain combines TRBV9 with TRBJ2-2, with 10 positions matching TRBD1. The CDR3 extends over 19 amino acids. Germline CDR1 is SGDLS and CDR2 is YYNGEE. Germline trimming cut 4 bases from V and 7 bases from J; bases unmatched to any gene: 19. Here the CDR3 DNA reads TGTGCCAGCAGCCCCCGTACCGGACAGACAGGGGGCGCAAGCGGGGAGCTGTTTTTT. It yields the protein CASSPRTGQTGGASGELFF.

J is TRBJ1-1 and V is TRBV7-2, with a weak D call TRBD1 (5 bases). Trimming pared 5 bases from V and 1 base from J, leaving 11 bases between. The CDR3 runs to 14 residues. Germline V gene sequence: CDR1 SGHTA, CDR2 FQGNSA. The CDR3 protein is CASSPDRQNTEAFF. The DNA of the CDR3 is TGTGCCAGCAGCCCCGACAGACAGAACACTGAAGCTTTCTTT.

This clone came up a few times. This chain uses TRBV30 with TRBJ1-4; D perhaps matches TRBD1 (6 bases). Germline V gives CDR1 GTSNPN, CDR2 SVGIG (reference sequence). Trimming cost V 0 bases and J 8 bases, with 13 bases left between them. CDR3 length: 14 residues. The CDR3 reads CAWSVRTVGEKLFF. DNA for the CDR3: TGTGCCTGGAGTGTACGGACAGTAGGGGAAAAACTGTTTTTT.

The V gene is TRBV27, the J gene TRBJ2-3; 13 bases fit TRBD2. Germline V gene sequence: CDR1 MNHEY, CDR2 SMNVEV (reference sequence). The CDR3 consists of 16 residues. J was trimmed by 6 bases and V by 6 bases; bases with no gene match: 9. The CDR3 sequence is CASRPPGLAGNDTQYF. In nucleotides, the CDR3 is TGTGCCAGCAGGCCACCGGGACTAGCGGGAAATGATACGCAGTATTTT.

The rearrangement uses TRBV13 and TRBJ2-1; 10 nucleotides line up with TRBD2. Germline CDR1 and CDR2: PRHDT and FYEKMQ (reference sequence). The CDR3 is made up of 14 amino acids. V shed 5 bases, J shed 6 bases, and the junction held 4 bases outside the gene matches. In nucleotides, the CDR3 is TGTGCCAGCAGCCAGCGGGAGGGAGGCAATGAGCAGTTCTTC. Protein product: CASSQREGGNEQFF.

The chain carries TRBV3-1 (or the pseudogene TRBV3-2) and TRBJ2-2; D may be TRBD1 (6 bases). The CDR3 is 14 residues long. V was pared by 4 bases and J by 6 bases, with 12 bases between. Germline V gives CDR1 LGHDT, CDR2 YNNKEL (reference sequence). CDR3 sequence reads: CASSLWTVPGELFF. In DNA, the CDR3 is TGTGCCAGCAGCCTCTGGACAGTTCCCGGGGAGCTGTTTTTT.